These 25 T cell receptor beta chains were sequenced from one sample in a study of shared clonotypes between healthy human individuals. CD8 cells classed as naive were CD45RO-negative and positively selected for CCR7, excluding terminally differentiated effector memory CD45RA+ cells. Data came from immunoSEQ multiplex PCR; TCRdb stores just in-frame clones and leaves some out. This table has about 2.1 million clones, 85% to 95% appearing once. Sequencing used naive CD8+ T cells from PBMCs. These receptors originate from a man younger than 30 in good health. Some clones in this sample may be carry-over from other donors' samples.

V and J are TRBV7-9 and TRBJ2-1; 8 bases map to TRBD1. CDR3 length equals 17 residues. Germline trimming cut 0 bases from V and 0 bases from J; bases unmatched to any gene: 4. Germline CDR1 is SEHNR and CDR2 is FQNEAQ (reference sequence). The CDR3 reads CASSLAAGGRSYNEQFF. CDR3 DNA: TGTGCCAGCAGCTTAGCTGCAGGGGGCCGCTCCTACAATGAGCAGTTCTTC.

Concerning this clone: The junction and the germline gene differ at one end; a read error may be behind it. The gene calls are TRBV25-1 and TRBJ2-7, with D uncertain. The germline gives CDR1 MGHDK, CDR2 SYGVNS. This CDR3 is 12 amino acids long. CDR3 amino acids: CASGDNSYEQYF. CDR3 DNA: TGTGCCAGCGGTGACAACTCCTACGAGCAGTACTTC.

The chain is built from TRBV7-9 and TRBJ2-5, with 7 bases fitting TRBD2. Trimming cost V 2 bases and J 5 bases; bases outside gene matches: 8. The germline V gene encodes CDR1 SEHNR and CDR2 FQNEAQ (reference sequence). CDR3 size: 15 residues. CDR3 region: CASSLFLDGRETQYF. As DNA, the CDR3 is TGTGCCAGCAGCTTATTCCTTGACGGGAGGGAGACCCAGTACTTC.

This chain joins TRBV28 and TRBJ1-5; D not certain. CDR1 MDHEN and CDR2 SYDVKM come from the germline V gene. The CDR3 extends over 15 amino acids. Trimming cost V 5 bases and J 3 bases, with 14 bases left between them. The DNA of the CDR3 is TGTGCCAGCAGTCGACGTCCGCCTTCCAATCAGCCCCAGCATTTT. It is translated as CASSRRPPSNQPQHF. The variable domain in full, completed from reference TRBV28 and TRBJ1-5, reads DVKVTQSSRYLVKRTGEKVFLECVQDMDHENMFWYRQDPGLGLRLIYFSYDVKMKEKGDIPEGYSVSREKKERFSLILESASTNQTSMYLCASSRRPPSNQPQHFGDGTRLSIL.

The J gene is TRBJ1-4, the V gene TRBV7-9; TRBD1 might be the D (6 bases). There are 15 residues in the CDR3. Trimming took off 5 bases at V and 2 bases at J, with 12 bases between the two ends. The germline CDR1 and CDR2 sequences are SEHNR and FQNEAQ (reference sequence). The CDR3 nucleotides are TGTGCCAGCAGCATCCAAGGGGGGACTAATGAAAAACTGTTTTTT. Amino acid sequence: CASSIQGGTNEKLFF.

The rearrangement uses TRBV7-6 and TRBJ1-2; perhaps TRBD1 as D (5 bases). Per the germline V gene, CDR1 is SGHVS and CDR2 is FNYEAQ. Trimming took 0 bases from V and 7 from J, leaving 21 bases between them. The CDR3 sequence is 17 residues long. The CDR3 reads CASSLATPGPGLFGYTF. The DNA for the CDR3 is TGTGCCAGCAGCTTAGCAACACCCGGACCAGGGCTGTTTGGCTACACCTTC.

This chain links TRBV7-9 with TRBJ1-1; tentative D call: TRBD1 (5 bases). This CDR3 comprises 14 residues. Looked up from germline, CDR1 is SEHNR and CDR2 is FQNEAQ (reference sequence). The V end was cut by 8 bases, the J end by 0 bases, with 13 bases between. CDR3: CASGQGEVNTEAFF. The CDR3 nucleotides are TGTGCCAGCGGCCAGGGTGAGGTGAACACTGAAGCTTTCTTT.

The chain recombines TRBV6-4 with TRBJ2-1; D gene uncertain. This CDR3 has 16 residues. Between the trimmed V and J ends, which lost 3 bases and 0 bases, there was a span of 12 bases. Germline V gene sequence: CDR1 MRHNA, CDR2 SNTAGT. The CDR3 protein is CASSEAEFSSYNEQFF. The CDR3 DNA reads as TGTGCCAGCAGTGAGGCGGAGTTTTCCTCCTACAATGAGCAGTTCTTC.

The chain couples TRBV4-1 to TRBJ2-5; D gene ambiguous. The V end lost 5 bases, the J end lost 0 bases, and 7 bases lay between the germline ends. This CDR3 contains 13 residues. Per germline, CDR1 MGHRA and CDR2 YSYEKL. The CDR3 region is CASSYDYQETQYF. In nucleotides, the CDR3 is TGCGCCAGCAGCTACGACTACCAAGAGACCCAGTACTTC.

CDR3 bases: TGTGCCAGCAGTTTAAGGATCACTGAAGCTTTCTTT. Encoded protein: CASSLRITEAFF. The chain carries TRBV28 and TRBJ1-1; D unclear. This CDR3 spans 12 amino acids. CDR1 MDHEN and CDR2 SYDVKM come from the germline V gene. Trimming left V 2 bases short and J 4 bases short, with 5 bases between.

This chain uses TRBV2 with TRBJ2-1; D not certain. Germline CDR1 reads SNHLY; CDR2 reads FYNNEI. Trimming took 8 bases from V and 9 from J, leaving 14 bases between them. The CDR3 has 12 residues. This chain's CDR3 is CASQNTPGEQFF. The CDR3 coding sequence is TGTGCCAGCCAGAATACCCCGGGTGAGCAGTTCTTC. Full variable domain (missing parts from reference TRBV2 and TRBJ2-1): EPEVTQTPSHQVTQMGQEVILRCVPISNHLYFYWYRQILGQKVEFLVSFYNNEISEKSEIFDDQFSVERPDGSNFTLKIRSTKLEDSAMYFCASQNTPGEQFFGPGTRLTVL.

CDR3 region: CASSQGPDRGSYEQYF. In DNA, the CDR3 is TGCGCCAGCAGCCAAGGACCGGACAGGGGCTCCTACGAGCAGTACTTC. The chain combines TRBV4-1 with TRBJ2-7, with TRBD1 identical over 9 bases. Trimming at V came to 1 base and at J to 0 bases, leaving 4 bases not matched to a gene. Per the germline V gene, CDR1 is MGHRA and CDR2 is YSYEKL. CDR3 length equals 16 residues.

The genes are TRBV5-6 and TRBJ2-6, with D unresolved. The V end was cut by 4 bases, the J end by 0 bases, with 8 bases between. The CDR3 loop spans 15 amino acids. Germline V gene sequence: CDR1 SGHDT, CDR2 YYEEEE. This chain's CDR3 is CASSLWYSGANVLTF. The CDR3 DNA is TGTGCCAGCAGCCTATGGTACTCTGGGGCCAACGTCCTGACTTTC.

This clone was found once. The chain links TRBV19 to TRBJ2-1; a possible D gene is TRBD2 (7 bases). The ends were cut back, 8 bases at V and 6 bases at J, with 11 bases in the middle. Germline V gene data show CDR1 as LNHDA and CDR2 as SQIVND (reference sequence). This CDR3 spans 12 amino acids. The CDR3 loop is CASGEGVNEQFF. The CDR3 nucleotides read TGTGCCAGTGGGGAGGGGGTCAATGAGCAGTTCTTC.

The chain uses TRBV29-1 and TRBJ2-5, with 8 bases aligning to TRBD1. The CDR3 is 14 amino acids. Germline V gene lookup returns CDR1 SQVTM and CDR2 ANQGSEA. V lost 2 bases, J lost 5 bases, and 7 bases stayed unmatched. The CDR3 loop reads CSVEWVRGPETQYF. DNA for the CDR3: TGCAGCGTTGAATGGGTCAGGGGGCCGGAGACCCAGTACTTC.

CDR3 DNA sequence: TGCGCCAGCAGCTTCTGGGATTGGACATCCTCAGGCTACGAGCAGTACTTC. Its protein is CASSFWDWTSSGYEQYF. The rearrangement joins TRBV5-1 to TRBJ2-7; D is perhaps TRBD1 (5 bases). Trimming cost V 2 bases and J 3 bases, with 21 bases left between them. CDR1 and CDR2 (germline): SGHRS, YFSETQ. CDR3 length equals 17 residues. The full variable domain, rest sourced from reference TRBV5-1 and TRBJ2-7, is KAGVTQTPRYLIKTRGQQVTLSCSPISGHRSVSWYQQTPGQGLQFLFEYFSETQRNKGNFPGRFSGRQFSNSRSEMNVSTLELGDSALYLCASSFWDWTSSGYEQYFGPGTRLTVT.

This clone appeared a single time. Other DNA variants within this sample encode the same CDR3. The V gene is TRBV9, the J gene TRBJ2-1; 7 positions match TRBD2. Trimming took 0 bases from V and 5 from J; bases not matched to a gene: 8. The CDR3 has 16 amino acids. Per germline, CDR1 SGDLS and CDR2 YYNGEE. The chain's CDR3 is CASSVDRAGAHNEQFF. DNA for the CDR3: TGTGCCAGCAGCGTAGACCGGGCGGGAGCCCACAATGAGCAGTTCTTC.

This clone has just one count. The gene calls are TRBV29-1 and TRBJ2-1; possibly TRBD1 for D (6 bases). The CDR3 is 13 amino acids. The germline V and J ends were trimmed by 4 bases and 4 bases, with 11 bases remaining between them. The germline V gene has CDR1 SQVTM and CDR2 ANQGSEA. The DNA of the CDR3 is TGCAGCGTTGGACAGGCGACATACAATGAGCAGTTCTTC. Amino acids: CSVGQATYNEQFF.

The J gene is TRBJ1-5, the V gene TRBV4-1, with 10 bases identical to TRBD1. Trimming at V came to 3 bases and at J to 5 bases, leaving 7 bases not matched to a gene. Germline CDR1 and CDR2: MGHRA and YSYEKL. The CDR3 is made up of 16 amino acids. The CDR3 region is CASSQSVGQGDQPQHF. The DNA for the CDR3 is TGCGCCAGCAGCCAGTCCGTTGGACAGGGGGATCAGCCCCAGCATTTT.

The chain combines TRBV7-8 with TRBJ1-2; TRBD1 might be the D (5 bases). Looked up from germline, CDR1 is SGHVS and CDR2 is FQNEAQ. Trimming removed 0 bases at V and 3 bases at J, with 11 bases between. The CDR3 is 15 residues long. CDR3 in amino acids: CASSLADRPYYGYTF. The CDR3 bases are TGTGCCAGCAGCTTAGCAGACAGACCCTACTATGGCTACACCTTC.

The V call is TRBV27, the J call TRBJ2-1; D gene uncertain. This CDR3 has 14 residues. V lost 8 bases and J lost 4, with 15 bases in between. Germline CDR1 reads MNHEY; CDR2 reads SMNVEV (reference sequence). As DNA, the CDR3 is TGTGCCAGCTCCCCAACCCCACGGTACAATGAGCAGTTCTTC. As protein: CASSPTPRYNEQFF.

The gene calls are TRBV11-2 and TRBJ2-7; 7 bases map to TRBD2. The CDR3 length is 14 residues. The V gene's germline CDR1 is SGHAT and CDR2 FQNNGV. The ends lost 5 bases at V and 4 bases at J; junction bases unmatched: 8. CDR3 nucleotides: TGTGCCAGCAGCCGGAGCGGGAAGGGGTACGAGCAGTACTTC. Protein product: CASSRSGKGYEQYF. The variable domain in full, completed from reference TRBV11-2 and TRBJ2-7, reads EAGVAQSPRYKIIEKRQSVAFWCNPISGHATLYWYQQILGQGPKLLIQFQNNGVVDDSQLPKDRFSAERLKGVDSTLKIQPAKLEDSAVYLCASSRSGKGYEQYFGPGTRLTVT.

This rearrangement joins TRBV9 to TRBJ2-5; D not certain. CDR3 length: 12 residues. V was clipped by 0 bases and J by 5 bases, with 5 bases between them. Germline V gene data show CDR1 as SGDLS and CDR2 as YYNGEE. CDR3 in DNA: TGTGCCAGCAGCGTAGGTTGTGAGACCCAGTACTTC. It codes for CASSVGCETQYF.

This rearrangement joins TRBV7-6 to TRBJ2-6; the match to TRBD1 covers 11 bases. J lost 0 bases, V lost 5 bases, and 9 bases had no gene match. Germline V lookup: CDR1 SGHVS, CDR2 FNYEAQ. The CDR3 spans 19 residues. The chain's CDR3 is CASSALRTGGASGANVLTF. DNA of the CDR3: TGTGCCAGCAGCGCCCTCCGGACAGGGGGCGCCTCTGGGGCCAACGTCCTGACTTTC.

About this clone: The sample carries other DNA sequences with the same CDR3. This chain connects TRBV6-1 to TRBJ1-5; no firm D call. V lost 6 bases, J lost 3 bases, and 3 bases lay in between. CDR3 size: 11 residues. Per the germline V gene, CDR1 is MNHNS and CDR2 is SASEGT. This CDR3 reads CASRTNQPQHF. The CDR3 DNA sequence: TGTGCCAGCAGGACCAATCAGCCCCAGCATTTT.